This T cell receptor (beta chain) was found in a study of post-analysis software for immune sequencing data. Turning to the study itself: The study covered relapsing-remitting, secondary progressive and progressive-relapsing courses of multiple sclerosis.

Every TCR beta cDNA library bore unique molecular identifiers. From about 1 to 10 million T cells, 400,000 to 500,000 cDNA molecules were obtained. TCRdb called the PCR reads again in MiXCR, with one record for every CDR3 protein. The repertoire has hundreds of thousands of distinct CDR3 sequences, roughly 58% of them found once; the top ten carry around 4.5%. Study observations and caveats: The study found significantly lower normalized Chao1 diversity in multiple sclerosis patients than in controls. Five TRBV segments, TRBV5-6, TRBV5-1 and TRBV20-1 among them, were found more frequent in patients than controls.

Germline CDR1 is SGHRS and CDR2 is YFSETQ. The CDR3 runs 16 residues. V was shortened by 1 base and J by 0 bases, with 11 bases between the two germline ends. For this clonotype: Its target is not known.

The TCR comes from a girl aged 5-17 years with multiple sclerosis. J is TRBJ2-1 and V is TRBV5-1; TRBD2 might be the D (6 bases). The sequenced sample was blood. The DNA for the CDR3 is TGCGCCAGCAGCTTGAAACCGGGACTCTCCTACAATGAGCAGTTCTTC. It codes for CASSLKPGLSYNEQFF.